Below, one TCR beta chain is given with its context. Its antigen is currently unknown. CDR1 is SGHRS and CDR2 is YFSETQ in the germline V gene. The CDR3 has 18 amino acids. J gave up 0 bases and V 4 bases, and 7 bases lay outside the gene matches. The table came from immunoSEQ multiplex PCR; TCRdb's copy has only in-frame clones and leaves some out. The table shows about 80,000 clones, with about 88% occurring only once. Exclusion applied to patients with autoimmune disease history or systemic immunosuppression. This sample is drawn from a study of OX40 agonist ivuxolimab in advanced cancers. Study as a whole: Those treated in dose escalation had hepatocellular carcinoma, melanoma, renal cell cancer or head and neck cancer. Study observations and caveats: At doses 0.1 to 3.0 mg/kg, CD4+ and CD8+ clones expanded. Average numbers of expanded clones were greater in CD8+ T cells than in CD4+.

Sequencing was performed on CD4+ or CD8+ T cells sorted from blood, taken in a trial of the OX40 agonist ivuxolimab. The chain is built from TRBV5-1 and TRBJ2-7, with 16 bases that match TRBD2. The receptor's source is an adult with an advanced solid tumor such as melanoma, head and neck, liver or kidney cancer. CDR3: CASSQGLAGGIISYEQYF. The CDR3 nucleotides read TGCGCCAGCAGCCAGGGACTAGCGGGAGGGATTATCTCCTACGAGCAGTACTTC.